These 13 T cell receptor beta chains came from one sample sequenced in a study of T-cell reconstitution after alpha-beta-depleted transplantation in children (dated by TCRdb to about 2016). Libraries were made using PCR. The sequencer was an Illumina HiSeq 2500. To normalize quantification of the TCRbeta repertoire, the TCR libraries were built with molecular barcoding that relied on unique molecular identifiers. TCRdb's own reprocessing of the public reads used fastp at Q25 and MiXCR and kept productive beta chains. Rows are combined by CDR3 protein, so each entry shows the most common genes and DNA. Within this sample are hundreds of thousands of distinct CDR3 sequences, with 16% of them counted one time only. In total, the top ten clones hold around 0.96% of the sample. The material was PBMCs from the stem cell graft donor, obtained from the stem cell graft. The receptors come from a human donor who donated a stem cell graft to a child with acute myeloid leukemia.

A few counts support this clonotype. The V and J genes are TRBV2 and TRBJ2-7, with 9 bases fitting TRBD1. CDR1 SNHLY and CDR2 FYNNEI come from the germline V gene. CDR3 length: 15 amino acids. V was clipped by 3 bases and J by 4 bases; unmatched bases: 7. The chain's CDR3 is CASSDSGQGIYEQYF. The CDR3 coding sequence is TGTGCCAGCAGTGACTCGGGACAGGGAATTTACGAGCAGTACTTC.

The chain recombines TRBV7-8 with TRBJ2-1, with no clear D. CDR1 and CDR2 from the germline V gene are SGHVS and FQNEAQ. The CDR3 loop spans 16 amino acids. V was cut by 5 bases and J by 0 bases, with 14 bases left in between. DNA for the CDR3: TGTGCCAGCAGCCCGCGTGACTTGAGCTCCTACAATGAGCAGTTCTTC. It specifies CASSPRDLSSYNEQFF.

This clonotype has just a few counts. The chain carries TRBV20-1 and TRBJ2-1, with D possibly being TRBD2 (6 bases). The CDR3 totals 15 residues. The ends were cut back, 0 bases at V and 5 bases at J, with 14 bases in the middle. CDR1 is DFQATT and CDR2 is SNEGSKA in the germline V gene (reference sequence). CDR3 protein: CSARDIVGGDNEQFF. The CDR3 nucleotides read TGCAGTGCTAGAGATATCGTGGGGGGTGACAATGAGCAGTTCTTC.

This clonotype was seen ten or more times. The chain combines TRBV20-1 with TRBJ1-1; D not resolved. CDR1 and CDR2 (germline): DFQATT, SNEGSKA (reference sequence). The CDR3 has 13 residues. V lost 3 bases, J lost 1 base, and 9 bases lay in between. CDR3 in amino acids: CSARESQNTEAFF. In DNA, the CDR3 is TGCAGTGCTAGGGAGTCTCAGAACACTGAAGCTTTCTTT.

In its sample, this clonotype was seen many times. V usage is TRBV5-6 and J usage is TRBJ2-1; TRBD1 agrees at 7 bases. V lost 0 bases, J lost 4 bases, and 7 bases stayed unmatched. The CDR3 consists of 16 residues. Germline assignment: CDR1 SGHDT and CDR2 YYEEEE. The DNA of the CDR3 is TGTGCCAGCAGCTTGGCCGACAGGGCTTGGTACAATGAGCAGTTCTTC. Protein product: CASSLADRAWYNEQFF.

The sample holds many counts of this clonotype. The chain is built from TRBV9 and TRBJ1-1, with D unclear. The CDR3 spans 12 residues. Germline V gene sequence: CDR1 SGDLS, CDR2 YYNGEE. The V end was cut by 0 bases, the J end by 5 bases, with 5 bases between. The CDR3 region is CASSVVGTEAFF. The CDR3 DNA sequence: TGTGCCAGCAGCGTAGTTGGAACTGAAGCTTTCTTT.

The CDR3 DNA reads as TGTGCCAGCAGCCAAGGGGCTTCCTTTGGGGAGCTGTTTTTT. Protein product: CASSQGASFGELFF. The J gene is TRBJ2-2, the V gene TRBV12-3 or TRBV12-4, with D maybe TRBD1 (5 bases). CDR3 size: 14 residues. V lost 6 bases and J lost 8, with 16 bases in between.

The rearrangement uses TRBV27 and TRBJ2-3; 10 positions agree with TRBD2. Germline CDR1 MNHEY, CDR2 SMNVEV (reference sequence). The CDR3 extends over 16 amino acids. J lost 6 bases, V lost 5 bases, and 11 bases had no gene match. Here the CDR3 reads CASSPRSGGVRDTQYF. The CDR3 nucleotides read TGTGCCAGCAGTCCCCGGAGCGGGGGGGTTAGGGATACGCAGTATTTT.

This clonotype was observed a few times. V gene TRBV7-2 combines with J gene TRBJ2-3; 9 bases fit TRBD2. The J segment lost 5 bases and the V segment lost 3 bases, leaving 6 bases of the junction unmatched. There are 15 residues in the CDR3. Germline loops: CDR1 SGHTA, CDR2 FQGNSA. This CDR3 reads CASSLGGGVRDTQYF. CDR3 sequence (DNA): TGTGCCAGCAGCTTGGGCGGGGGGGTAAGAGATACGCAGTATTTT.

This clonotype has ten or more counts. This chain's CDR3 is CASSSPAFSYNEQFF. CDR3 DNA sequence: TGTGCCAGCAGTTCCCCAGCCTTCTCCTACAATGAGCAGTTCTTC. V gene TRBV27 combines with J gene TRBJ2-1; D gene ambiguous. The V gene's germline CDR1 is MNHEY and CDR2 SMNVEV (reference sequence). This CDR3 has 15 amino acids. V was pared by 4 bases and J by 0 bases, with 10 bases between.

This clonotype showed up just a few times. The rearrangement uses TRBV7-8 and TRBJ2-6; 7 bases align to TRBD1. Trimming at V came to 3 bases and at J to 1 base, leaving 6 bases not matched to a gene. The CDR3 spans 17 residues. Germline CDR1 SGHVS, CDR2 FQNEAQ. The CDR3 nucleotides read TGTGCCAGCAGCTTCCGGGACAGAGCTTCTGGGGCCAACGTCCTGACTTTC. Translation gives CASSFRDRASGANVLTF.

CDR3 nucleotide sequence: TGTGCCAGCAGCCATCCTAGCGGGGGGGACAGCTCCTACAATGAGCAGTTCTTC. This sequence encodes CASSHPSGGDSSYNEQFF. This sequence joins TRBV11-1 and TRBJ2-1; 12 nucleotides agree with TRBD2. This CDR3 is 18 amino acids long. J gave up 0 bases and V 5 bases, and 8 bases lay outside the gene matches. From germline, CDR1 is SGHAT and CDR2 FQDESV (reference sequence).

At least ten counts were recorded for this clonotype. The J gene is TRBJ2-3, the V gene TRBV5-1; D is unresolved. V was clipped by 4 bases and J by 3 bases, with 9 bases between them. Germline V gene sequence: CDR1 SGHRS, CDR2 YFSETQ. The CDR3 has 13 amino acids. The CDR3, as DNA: TGCGCCAGCAGCGAGCCCGGGACAGATACGCAGTATTTT. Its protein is CASSEPGTDTQYF. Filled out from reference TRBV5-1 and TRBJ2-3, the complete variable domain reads KAGVTQTPRYLIKTRGQQVTLSCSPISGHRSVSWYQQTPGQGLQFLFEYFSETQRNKGNFPGRFSGRQFSNSRSEMNVSTLELGDSALYLCASSEPGTDTQYFGPGTRLTVL.